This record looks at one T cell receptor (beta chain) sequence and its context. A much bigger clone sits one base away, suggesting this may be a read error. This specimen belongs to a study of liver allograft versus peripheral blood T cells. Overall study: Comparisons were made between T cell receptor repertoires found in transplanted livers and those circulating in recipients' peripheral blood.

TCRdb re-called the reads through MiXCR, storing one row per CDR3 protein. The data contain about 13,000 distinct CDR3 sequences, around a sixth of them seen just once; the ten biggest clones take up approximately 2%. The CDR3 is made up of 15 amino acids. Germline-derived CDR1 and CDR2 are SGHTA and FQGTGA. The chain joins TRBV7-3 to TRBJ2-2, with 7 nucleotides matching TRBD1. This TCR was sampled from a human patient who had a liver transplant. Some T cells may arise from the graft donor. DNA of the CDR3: TGTGTCAGCAGCTATAGCCCCGACAGGGCCGGGGAGCTGTTTTTT. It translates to CVSSYSPDRAGELFF.